This T cell receptor (beta chain) was captured in a study of a mutant IDH1 vaccine in newly diagnosed glioma. On this clone: As yet, its antigen is unknown.

Per the germline V gene, CDR1 is MNHEY and CDR2 is SVGAGI. This CDR3 contains 12 residues. Trimming stripped 5 bases from V and 1 base from J, with 5 bases between. TCRdb's table, derived via immunoSEQ multiplex PCR, lists solely in-frame clones and lacks some. The sample gives tens of thousands of clones, 80% of which show up once; over 4.5% is in the top ten. The time point here: week 11, during vaccination. Each dose of the vaccine consisted of 300 ug of mutant IDH1 20-mer peptide, with topical imiquimod. J is TRBJ1-1 and V is TRBV6-5; D might be TRBD1 (5 bases). The sample in question was PBMCs, obtained from a glioma patient whose treatment included an IDH1 peptide vaccine. This receptor was obtained from a man aged 45-65 years with glioma. The CDR3 bases are TGTGCCAGCAGTACAGGGAACACTGAAGCTTTCTTT. It translates to CASSTGNTEAFF.